This T cell receptor beta chain appears in the sequencing data of a study of T cells after yellow fever vaccination. From the 5' RACE reads, TCRdb called clonotypes with MiXCR, one entry per CDR3 protein. The sample carries about 550,000 distinct CDR3 sequences, 15% to 20% recorded once. J was trimmed by 0 bases and V by 5 bases; bases with no gene match: 15. CDR3 size: 21 residues. Germline CDR1 PRHDT, CDR2 FYEKMQ (reference sequence). The source of this sequence is a man aged 25-40 years who received the YFV17D yellow fever vaccine. This chain connects TRBV13 to TRBJ2-1; 14 nucleotides match TRBD2. The sample consisted of PBMCs, taken 15 days after the yellow fever booster vaccination. The CDR3 nucleotides are TGTGCCAGCAGCCGTAAAATGGGACTAGCGGGAGAAGGGACCTCCTACAATGAGCAGTTCTTC. Its protein is CASSRKMGLAGEGTSYNEQFF.